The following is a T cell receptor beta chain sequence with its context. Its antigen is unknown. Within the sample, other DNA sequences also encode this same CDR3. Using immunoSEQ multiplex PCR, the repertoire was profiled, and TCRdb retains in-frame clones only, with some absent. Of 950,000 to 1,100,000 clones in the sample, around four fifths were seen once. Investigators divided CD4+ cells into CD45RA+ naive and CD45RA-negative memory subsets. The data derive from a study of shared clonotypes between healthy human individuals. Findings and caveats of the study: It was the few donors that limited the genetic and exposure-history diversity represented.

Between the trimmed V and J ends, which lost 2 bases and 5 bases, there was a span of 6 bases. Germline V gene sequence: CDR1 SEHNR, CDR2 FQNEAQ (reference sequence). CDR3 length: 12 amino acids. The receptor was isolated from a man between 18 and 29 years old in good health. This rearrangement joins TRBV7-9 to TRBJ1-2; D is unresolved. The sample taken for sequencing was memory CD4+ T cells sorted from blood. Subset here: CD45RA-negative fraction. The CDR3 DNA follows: TGTGCCAGCAGCTTATCCGGGTATGGCTACACCTTC. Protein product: CASSLSGYGYTF.